The clone carrying this TCR beta chain was picked up many times. What it binds is unknown. This sample is drawn from a study of T-cell reconstitution after alpha-beta-depleted transplantation in children. Whole-study findings and limits: For some patients, TCRbeta diversity was high at day 60 because of recipient T cells and thymic progenitors that survived. Counts and diversity of T cells one year after transplant came mostly from newly produced T cells.

TCRbeta library construction was performed incorporating unique molecular identifiers. TCRdb re-analysed the PCR reads in MiXCR, keeping a single row per CDR3 protein. The table shows over 200,000 distinct CDR3 sequences, with 11% occurring only once. The V gene lost 5 bases and the J gene lost 10 bases, with 22 bases spanning the gap. Germline lookup yields CDR1 SGDLS and CDR2 YYNGEE. The CDR3 is made up of 15 amino acids. The receptor comes from a child in the first two years of life with acute myeloid leukemia, due to receive a stem cell transplant. Source: PBMCs, taken before TCRalphabeta/CD19-depleted stem cell transplant. This chain joins TRBV9 and TRBJ2-1; the D gene is possibly TRBD2 (5 bases). DNA of the CDR3: TGTGCCAGCAGTCAAATACCCGGGGTCTTCGGGGAGCAGTTCTTC. It encodes CASSQIPGVFGEQFF.